The T cell receptor (beta chain) under discussion was sequenced for a study of cytomegalovirus exposure and HLA in healthy donors. Overall study: Counted in an early data release were about 86 million unique TCRs from HLA-typed donors. Study-wide results and caveats: Listed as cytomegalovirus-associated were more than 150 TCR beta chains. Rates of TCR association differed by HLA locus in a later analysis, with DRB1 highest and HLA-C lowest. Earlier results showed most TCR beta V segments being productive about 87% or about 30% of the time.

Germline-derived CDR1 and CDR2 are SGHRS and YFSETQ. The CDR3 is made up of 16 amino acids. V lost 0 bases, J lost 2 bases, and 14 bases lay in between. Researchers ran the PCR with 60 Vbeta and 13 Jbeta primers. Libraries were prepared by immunoSEQ multiplex PCR; TCRdb keeps only in-frame clonotypes and omits some of them. The sample includes about 140,000 clones, 66% seen only once; the top ten take 5.5% to 7%. Concerning this clone: Its target is unknown.

Sequencing used PBMCs. The origin of this receptor is a woman aged 55-69 years in good health and CMV-seronegative. The gene calls are TRBV5-1 and TRBJ1-1, with D unresolved. CDR3 residues: CASSLGAGLINTEAFF. CDR3 coding DNA: TGCGCCAGCAGCTTGGGAGCAGGACTGATAAACACTGAAGCTTTCTTT.